This T cell receptor beta chain comes out of a study of cytomegalovirus exposure and HLA in healthy donors (dated by TCRdb to about 2017). Background for the entire study: An earlier analysis of some 500 of the donors reported about 250 Gb of sequence data and approximately 110 million unique TCR beta sequences from roughly 200 million T cells. A later analysis re-examined previously published TCR beta repertoires from about 700 donors and added high-resolution HLA genotyping to investigate patterns of TCR occurrence. An earlier analysis of several hundred of the donors applied high-throughput TCR beta sequencing to assess whether each TCR beta V gene segment acted as functional or pseudogenic. On average, roughly 200,000 unique TCR beta nucleotide sequences were sequenced per donor among 398 genotyped donors of the cohort, with roughly a sixth of those sequences being non-productive. A separate validation cohort of 100 to 150 different subjects was used in addition to the approximately 670-subject first cohort. Every repertoire in the discovery cohort had been generated on one and the same sequencing platform. HLA typing included class I and class II loci at four-digit resolution. Rather than drawing on any new phenotypic data, the later analysis identified candidate immune exposures from TCR beta sequences and the way those sequences occurred across donors. Five DR-DQ haplotypes were handled as single units for association and clustering, since linkage in the cohort was strong. The study aimed to test whether signatures of past pathogen exposure could be identified by cataloging public T cell receptors. An early release covering roughly 580 HLA-typed donors comprised approximately 300 gigabases of sequencing data and tens of millions of unique TCR sequences. Typing coverage differed by locus: A, B, C, DRB1 and DQB1 were typed in about 629-640 donors, DQA1 in about 500, DPA1 in some 600, and DPB1 in just under 490. To predict cytomegalovirus infection status, the study combined high-throughput TCR immunosequencing, statistical association of individual TCRs with disease status, and machine learning. Using immunosequencing, the study profiled T cell repertoires from 640 or so subjects and related those repertoires to cytomegalovirus serostatus. Donor age, sex, ethnicity and CMV serostatus were compiled together with the repertoire data. Of the 300 to 400 genotyped donors, around 81% fell in the genetic ancestry cluster associated with self-reported Caucasian donors. Genome-wide SNP genotypes for about three fifths of the roughly 670 donors were used in a later genetic analysis, which treated that subset as a discovery cohort.

The cohort was made up of approximately 670 healthy bone marrow donors. All cohort members were sampled while nominally healthy, although unrecorded immune exposures were likely present. The donor was CMV seronegative and was included in the group of around 320 seronegative cohort members. Every donor gave a peripheral blood sample, and the peripheral blood mononuclear cells from that sample were used for TCR beta sequencing. Genomic DNA was extracted from the blood cell samples with the Qiagen DNeasy Blood Extraction Kit. What the study reported, not specific to this receptor: Roughly uniform sequencing depth across donors was assumed in presence/absence analyses, although this assumption may not hold. Because counts were too low, about 17 rarely observed V segments, including chromosome 9 orphons, were excluded from the earlier analysis of a few hundred of the donors. Immune exposure information for the cohort was limited to CMV serostatus. Linkage disequilibrium might explain the correlated functional status among segregating V segments, but an unknown experimental factor could not be ruled out. A later analysis found that TCR association rates varied across HLA loci, with DRB1 alleles showing the most associated TCRs and HLA-C alleles the fewest. According to a later genetic analysis, donors in an Asian-associated ancestry cluster had fewer N-insertions in productive TCRs than the approximately 650-donor mean. Only TCR beta chains were sequenced in this cohort, and the absence of alpha or paired-chain data limited detectable features. When HLA alleles, especially DR and DQ, strongly co-occurred, TCR associations were difficult to assign to individual alleles. Because HLA typing was unavailable for some donors at each locus, only the typed subset was used in association tests. In an earlier analysis of roughly 500 of the donors, most TCR beta V segments appeared in productive rearrangements about 90% or about 30% of the time, broadly matching IMGT annotations. In a later analysis, HLA-associated TCR beta chains showed more clonal expansion and lower generation probabilities than non-associated chains that were equally common. In a later analysis, around 15,000 TCR beta sequences were associated with specific HLA alleles at a false discovery rate of 0.05. It was suggested by the authors that the approach could potentially be generalized to other disease states and immunological phenotypes. While some public TCRs were present in many individuals, most TCR sequences turned up only very rarely across donors. A later analysis found that most CMV-associated TCR beta chains appeared HLA-restricted, with HLA associations seemingly driven largely by CMV exposure. The sequencing pipeline was judged likely to have produced a cluster of highly shared sequence variants as a technical artifact. According to a later analysis, parvovirus B19, influenza, CMV and Epstein-Barr virus appeared linked to several top co-occurrence clusters. A further reported finding was that TCR beta sequences accurately predicted the HLA-A and HLA-B alleles for most subjects in the first cohort. The study listed 170 or so TCR beta chains as associated with cytomegalovirus. In a later genetic analysis, a missense DCLRE1C variant was associated with V-gene and J-gene trimming of TCR beta chains, and the association was replicated in an independent cohort. A few of the identified cytomegalovirus-associated TCR beta chains were confirmed in vitro to be specific for cytomegalovirus antigens. The classifier was reported to diagnose cytomegalovirus status with high specificity and sensitivity in both the original and validation cohorts.

As concerns this clone: Its cognate antigen has yet to be identified. Base qualities are not recorded, but no much larger clone differs from it by a single base.

The library relied on the immunoSEQ multiplex PCR assay. A mixture of 60 forward primers for TCR Vbeta segments and 13 reverse primers for TCR Jbeta segments was used in the multiplex PCR. The CDR3 region of rearranged TCR beta genes was amplified from genomic DNA by a multiplex PCR assay. Amplified TCR beta libraries were sequenced as 87-base-pair reads on the Illumina HiSeq System. The authors' analysis ran thus. In a later analysis, tens of millions of unique TCR beta chains were counted across the 666 repertoires, and roughly 11 million of these chains were shared by at least two donors. Raw reads were error-corrected and collapsed into unique sequences with a nearest-neighbor algorithm that merged closely related sequences to remove PCR and sequencing errors. CDR3 sequences were aligned to IMGT reference sequences to assign V, D and J gene segments. For a sequence to be retained, at least a six-nucleotide match to both a V gene segment and a J gene segment was required. Rearrangements were called productive when the CDR3 lacked stop codons and stayed in frame with V and J; all others were non-productive. CDR3 was defined by IMGT convention, running from the second conserved V-encoded cysteine to the conserved J-encoded phenylalanine. The earlier analysis of about 560 of the donors excluded any sequence lacking an unambiguous match to a single V gene segment. An earlier analysis of a few hundred of the donors classified V segments as functional when productive rearrangements were above 56.7% and as segregating when the standard deviation between donors was above 5%. To diagnose cytomegalovirus status from the catalog of TCR beta chain sequences, a statistical classification framework was built. In a later analysis, TCR nucleotide sequences were compared against IMGT/GENE-DB human TR gene sequences so that V and J genes could be assigned. In a later analysis, CDR3 sequences and most-parsimonious VDJ recombination scenarios were assigned using the TCRdist pipeline. In a later analysis, each TCR beta chain was defined by its CDR3 amino acid sequence together with its V-gene family, and reads lacking a unique V-gene family were excluded. A later analysis removed 550 to 700 highly shared, low-generation-probability nucleotide sequences to deal with suspected cross-contamination and a sequencing artifact. A later analysis calculated a clonal expansion index for each public chain from normalized within-repertoire ranks of inferred template counts. In a later analysis, generation probabilities were computed with a VDJ recombination model fitted to out-of-frame rearrangements, and the resulting probabilities were checked against IGoR. Hypergeometric tests were used in a later analysis to score TCR-TCR, TCR-HLA and TCR-CMV co-occurrence, with a repertoire-size bias correction applied to the TCR pairs. In a later analysis, false discovery rates were estimated by permuting HLA or CMV assignments 20 times. In a later analysis, co-occurring TCRs were grouped using DBSCAN, with TCRdist sequence similarity added in when clustering inside HLA-allele-positive subsets. For co-occurrence clustering, repertoires with fewer than 30,000 or more than 120,000 public chains were excluded, along with roughly 5 repertoires with anomalous nucleotide sharing. Entries here come from immuneACCESS through TCRdb and include only in-frame sequences with V and J called. Some clones fail to appear in such tables; in the studies checked, an unresolved V gene covers under half of the shortfall, and the cause of the remainder is unknown. That table gives V, J and clone size, and the DNA gave D and trimming. This sample holds around 130,000 clones; around three quarters were observed only once. The top ten clones comprise more than 1.5% of the sample.

The TCR sequence derives from a man younger than 30 in good health and CMV-seronegative. The sample consisted of PBMCs.

The encoded CDR3 is CASHRDGEQFF. At the DNA level, the sequence is TGCGCCAGCCACAGGGATGGTGAGCAGTTCTTC. The rearranged chain carries TRBV10-2 and TRBJ2-1, with a tentative D gene TRBD1 over 6 matching bases. The germline V gene encodes CDR1 WSHSY and CDR2 SAAADI. Relative to germline, V is 8 bases shorter and J is 9 bases shorter, with 11 bases between their ends. CDR3 length: 11 amino acids, cysteine to phenylalanine. Only CDR3 DNA is held: 33 bases, read in frame from base 1.